This T cell receptor (beta chain) was obtained from a study of cytomegalovirus exposure and HLA in healthy donors. Germline CDR1 is MGHRA and CDR2 is YSYEKL. The CDR3 sequence is 13 residues long. V was pared by 0 bases and J by 7 bases, with 7 bases between. PCR employed 60 Vbeta and 13 Jbeta primers. The repertoire was sequenced with immunoSEQ multiplex PCR; TCRdb's copy has only in-frame clones and lacks some. The sample lists about 200,000 clones, 65% to 80% occurring once. In its sample, this clone was seen once. The specimen was PBMCs. This sequence originates from a man aged 50-60 years in good health and CMV-seronegative. The V call is TRBV4-1, the J call TRBJ1-3, with D unclear. The CDR3 nucleotides are TGCGCCAGCAGCCAAGATAGAGGGAACACCATATATTTT. Protein: CASSQDRGNTIYF.